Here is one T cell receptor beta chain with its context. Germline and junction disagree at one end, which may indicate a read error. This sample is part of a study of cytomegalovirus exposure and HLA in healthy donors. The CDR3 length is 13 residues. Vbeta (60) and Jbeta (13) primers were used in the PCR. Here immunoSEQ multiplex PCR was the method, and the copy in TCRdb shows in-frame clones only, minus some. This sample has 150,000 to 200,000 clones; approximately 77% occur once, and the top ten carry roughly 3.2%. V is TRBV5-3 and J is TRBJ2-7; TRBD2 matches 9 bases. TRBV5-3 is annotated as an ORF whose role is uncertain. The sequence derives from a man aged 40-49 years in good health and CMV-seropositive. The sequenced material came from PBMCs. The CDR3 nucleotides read TGTGCCAGACCACCCGCCGGCGCGGGAGGGTCCCACTTC. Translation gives CARPPAGAGGSHF.